This is a list of T cell receptor beta chains from one sample in a study of post-analysis software for immune sequencing data. TCRdb ran MiXCR on the PCR reads and lists one entry per CDR3 protein. The sample consists of almost 700,000 distinct CDR3 sequences, 55% to 60% of them appearing once. The sequenced sample was blood. The source is a girl aged 2-10 years with multiple sclerosis. CDR3s include the opening cysteine and the closing phenylalanine or tryptophan. D genes are given only for firm matches. A row's size may be missing; if present it is once, few, many or a size class.

J | V | size | length | D | DNA | CDR3
TRBJ2-1 | TRBV7-2 | . | 14 | TRBD2 | TGTGCCAGCAGCCCCAAAATAGCGGGAAGGGAGCAGTTCTTC | CASSPKIAGREQFF
TRBJ2-5 | TRBV10-3 | . | 16 | TRBD2 | TGTGCCATCAGTGAAGGTAGCGGGATGGGAAAAGAGACCCAGTACTTC | CAISEGSGMGKETQYF
TRBJ1-2 | TRBV7-9 | . | 15 | . | TGTGCCAGCAGCCCCGGACAGTACCGTACCTATGGCTACACCTTC | CASSPGQYRTYGYTF
TRBJ2-1 | TRBV13 | . | 16 | TRBD1 | TGTGCCAGCAGCTTAGGACAGGGGTTAGTGTACAATGAGCAGTTCTTC | CASSLGQGLVYNEQFF
TRBJ2-1 | TRBV6-1 | few | 13 | . | TGTGCCAGCTCTTGGACAGAGGTCGATGAGCAGTTCTTC | CASSWTEVDEQFF
TRBJ1-1 | TRBV20-1 | . | 11 | . | TGCAGTGCTCGCAGGAACACTAAAGCTTTCTTT | CSARRNTKAFF
TRBJ2-7 | TRBV12-3/TRBV12-4 | few | 15 | TRBD1 | TGTGCCAGCAGTCAACAGGGGGCCTCATCCTACGAGCAGTACTTC | CASSQQGASSYEQYF
TRBJ1-1 | TRBV20-1 | . | 15 | TRBD1 | TGCAGTGCTGGTAATCGTGGGACAGGCCGTCGCGAAGCTTTCTTT | CSAGNRGTGRREAFF
TRBJ2-1 | TRBV12-3/TRBV12-4 | . | 13 | . | TGCGCCAGCAGCTTGCAGGCCTACAATGAGCAGTTCTTC | CASSLQAYNEQFF
TRBJ1-2 | TRBV12-3/TRBV12-4 | . | 15 | . | TGTGCCAGCAGTTTATGGGCCAGCGCCAACTATGGCTACACCTTC | CASSLWASANYGYTF
TRBJ2-5 | TRBV20-1 | . | 17 | TRBD2 | TGCAGTGCTAGTCCGCCTAGCGGGGGCTTAATTGGAGAGACCCAGTACTTC | CSASPPSGGLIGETQYF
TRBJ2-7 | TRBV6-2/TRBV6-3 | . | 14 | . | TGTGCCAGCAGTTACTCCTCGGCAGTATACGAGCAGTACTTC | CASSYSSAVYEQYF
TRBJ2-1 | TRBV6-1 | . | 15 | TRBD2 | TGTGCCAGCGACTCGACTAGCGGATCCTACAATGAGCAGTTCTTC | CASDSTSGSYNEQFF
TRBJ1-1 | TRBV5-1 | . | 12 | . | TGCGCCAGCAGCTCCCAGGACACCGAAGCTTTCTTT | CASSSQDTEAFF
TRBJ2-1 | TRBV6-1 | few | 15 | TRBD2 | TGTGCCAGCCAAGGGGTGGGACTAGAAAGGAATGAGCAGTTCTTC | CASQGVGLERNEQFF
TRBJ2-1 | TRBV25-1 | . | 16 | . | TGTGCCAGCAGTGAATTGGGAAGGGACACCTACAATGAGCAGTTCTTC | CASSELGRDTYNEQFF
TRBJ2-1 | TRBV10-3 | few | 17 | . | TGTGCCATCAGTAATATAGGGGCGACCGGCAACAACAATGAGCAGTTCTTC | CAISNIGATGNNNEQFF
TRBJ1-2 | TRBV20-1 | . | 13 | . | TGCAGTGCTAGAGGGGGGGCTGGGTATGGCTACACCTTC | CSARGGAGYGYTF
TRBJ1-4 | TRBV7-8 | . | 13 | . | TGTGCCAGCAGCTTAGGTGTGGTCCCAAAACTGTTTTTT | CASSLGVVPKLFF
TRBJ2-3 | TRBV11-2 | once | 15 | TRBD1 | TGTGCCAGCAGACCCACAGGGGAAGGGGGAGATACGCAGTATTTT | CASRPTGEGGDTQYF
TRBJ2-4 | TRBV2 | . | 14 | . | TGTGCCAGCGGGGGCGGTCTAGCCAAAAACATTCAGTACTTC | CASGGGLAKNIQYF
TRBJ2-1 | TRBV20-1 | once | 14 | . | TGCAGTGCTAGCGAAAGGAAGTCCTACAATGAGCAGTTCTTC | CSASERKSYNEQFF
TRBJ2-1 | TRBV5-4 | . | 15 | . | TGTGCCAGCAGCTTTCCGACAGGCTCCTACAATGAGCAGTTCTTC | CASSFPTGSYNEQFF
TRBJ2-7 | TRBV9 | . | 13 | TRBD1 | TGTGCCAGCAGCATTGGGACAGGGAACGAGCAGTACTTC | CASSIGTGNEQYF
TRBJ1-2 | TRBV7-2 | many | 13 | . | TGTGCCAGCAGCGTCAGGGGTAACTATGGCTACACCTTC | CASSVRGNYGYTF
TRBJ2-7 | TRBV5-1 | . | 13 | . | TGCGCCAGCAGCTTGGGCTTTGGGGACGAGCAGTACTTC | CASSLGFGDEQYF
TRBJ2-3 | TRBV15 | few | 13 | . | TGTGCCACCAGCTCCCCAGCTACAGATACGCAGTATTTT | CATSSPATDTQYF
TRBJ1-2 | TRBV7-9 | . | 13 | TRBD1 | TGTGCCAGCAGCTTAGCCGGACAGGATGGCTGCACCTTC | CASSLAGQDGCTF
TRBJ2-3 | TRBV12-3/TRBV12-4 | . | 13 | . | TGTGCCAGCAACCCTCCGTACACAGATACGCAGTATTTT | CASNPPYTDTQYF
TRBJ2-1 | TRBV7-7 | . | 16 | TRBD2 | TGTGCCAGCAGCCCCTCACTAGCGGGGGGTAGGAATGAGCAGTTCTTC | CASSPSLAGGRNEQFF
TRBJ2-1 | TRBV29-1 | . | 15 | . | TGCAGCGTTGACTCTTGGGGGAATGGGGACAATGAGCAGTTCTTC | CSVDSWGNGDNEQFF
TRBJ2-3 | TRBV5-1 | . | 17 | . | TGCGCCAGCAGCCCGAGTCCGGGGATAGGCGTCACAGATACGCAGTATTTT | CASSPSPGIGVTDTQYF
TRBJ1-1 | TRBV29-1 | . | 15 | TRBD1 | TGCAGCGCAACGGCGGGGCCACAGGGGCGGTATGAAGCTTTCTTT | CSATAGPQGRYEAFF
TRBJ2-1 | TRBV7-2 | . | 16 | TRBD2 | TGTGCCAGCAGCTTAGATGCGGGGGGGTATTACAATGAGCAGTTCTTC | CASSLDAGGYYNEQFF
TRBJ2-1 | TRBV2 | . | 16 | . | TGTGCCAGCAGATCTTATACATCTAGCTCCTACAATGAGCAGTTCTTC | CASRSYTSSSYNEQFF
TRBJ1-1 | TRBV18 | . | 14 | . | TGTGCCAGCTCGCCAAAAAGTGGGGGGACTGAAGCTTTCTTT | CASSPKSGGTEAFF
TRBJ2-1 | TRBV29-1 | . | 14 | . | TGCAGCGTTGCCTCGGACTTTGAGCACAATGAGCAGTTCTTC | CSVASDFEHNEQFF
TRBJ2-1 | TRBV7-2 | . | 14 | . | TGTGCCAGCAGCCTAGCGTGGGGACCCAATGAGCAGTTCTTC | CASSLAWGPNEQFF
TRBJ2-3 | TRBV7-2 | . | 13 | . | TGTGCCAGCAGGGTCCTTAGCACAGATACGCAGTATTTT | CASRVLSTDTQYF
TRBJ1-6 | TRBV27 | few | 14 | . | TGTGCCAGCAGGCTCGGGGGTTTAAATTCACCCCTCCACTTT | CASRLGGLNSPLHF
TRBJ2-1 | TRBV5-1 | . | 16 | TRBD1 | TGCGCCAGCAGCCCGACCGCACAGGGGGCGACCAATGAGCAGTTCTTC | CASSPTAQGATNEQFF
TRBJ1-4 | TRBV5-1 | . | 12 | . | TGCGCCAGCAGGGGCGAGGAGGAAAAACTGTTTTTT | CASRGEEEKLFF
TRBJ2-1 | TRBV11-2 | few | 14 | . | TGTGCCAGCAGCTGGGTCCCGGGCTACAATGAGCAGTTCTTC | CASSWVPGYNEQFF
TRBJ1-6 | TRBV4-1 | . | 14 | . | TGCGCCAGCAGCCAAGTGGGTAGCCATTCACCCCTCCACTTT | CASSQVGSHSPLHF
TRBJ2-7 | TRBV7-6 | . | 13 | . | TGTGCCAGCAGCTTAGTACAGGAGTACGAGCAGTACTTC | CASSLVQEYEQYF
TRBJ2-3 | TRBV20-1 | . | 15 | . | TGCAGTGCTAGAGGCCGGGGAACGGGCACAGATACGCAGTATTTT | CSARGRGTGTDTQYF
TRBJ2-1 | TRBV24-1 | few | 15 | . | TGTGCCACCAGTGAGGGACGCGGATCCTACAATGAGCAGTTCTTC | CATSEGRGSYNEQFF
TRBJ2-1 | TRBV12-3/TRBV12-4 | . | 16 | TRBD1 | TGTGCCAGCAGTTTAAGGGGACAGGCGCCTGGCAATGAGCAGTTCTTC | CASSLRGQAPGNEQFF
TRBJ2-5 | TRBV29-1 | . | 12 | . | TGCAGCGTTGCCTCGGGAGCAGAGACCCAGTACTTC | CSVASGAETQYF
TRBJ2-1 | TRBV7-9 | . | 11 | . | TGTGCCAGCAGTCCAGCGGGCGAGCAGTTCTTC | CASSPAGEQFF
TRBJ2-7 | TRBV5-4 | . | 17 | TRBD1 | TGTGCCAGCAGGCCGGAGACAGGGGTAGGATTTCAGGACGAGCAGTACTTC | CASRPETGVGFQDEQYF
TRBJ2-7 | TRBV5-1 | . | 15 | TRBD1 | TGCGCCAGCAGCCCGGCCCCGCAGGGGGCGTCCGAGCAGTACTTC | CASSPAPQGASEQYF
TRBJ2-3 | TRBV19 | . | 18 | TRBD2 | TGTGCCACTTCGAGGGGGGGGACTAGCGGGCCTTTCACAGATACGCAGTATTTT | CATSRGGTSGPFTDTQYF